This T cell receptor (beta chain) was sequenced in a study of patients and donors after allogeneic stem cell transplantation. TCRdb re-called the RT-PCR reads with MiXCR, one entry per CDR3 protein. The repertoire includes about a million distinct CDR3 sequences, about 20% of them detected once, and around 6% sits in the top ten. CDR3 length: 13 residues. V was clipped by 5 bases and J by 6 bases, with 12 bases between them. Germline-derived CDR1 and CDR2 are SEHNR and FQNEAQ (reference sequence). At least ten counts were recorded for this clonotype. The chain combines TRBV7-9 with TRBJ2-3; no firm D call. Sequencing was performed on blood, either unsorted or a sorted T cell fraction (not recorded which). The TCR sequence derives from a human donor who was either an allogeneic HSCT recipient or a stem cell or donor lymphocyte infusion donor (not recorded which). It is not recorded whose cells these are; they may come from a transplant donor. CDR3 DNA: TGTGCCAGCAGCCCCCCCGTGCGGGATACGCAGTATTTT. This sequence encodes CASSPPVRDTQYF.